Listed below are T cell receptor beta chains from one sample, sequenced in a study of spatial heterogeneity in lung cancer. MiXCR was run by TCRdb on the 5' RACE reads, yielding one entry per CDR3 protein. In the table there are about 23,000 distinct CDR3 sequences, around 5.1% of which are singletons. Sequences were derived from PBMCs, sampled at surgery. The receptors here all came from a male donor with early-stage non-small cell lung cancer. Both conserved end residues are part of each CDR3. The D gene is left open where the match is weak. Only part of the rows carry a size: once, few, many, or a class if the clone is expanded.

d_call: TRBD2; j_call: TRBJ2-2; clone_size: many; v_call: TRBV6-2/TRBV6-3; cdr3_nt: TGTGCCAGCAGCAGCGGGGGGCACACCGGGGAGCTGTTTTTT; cdr3_aa: CASSSGGHTGELFF
d_call: TRBD2; j_call: TRBJ2-4; clone_size: many; v_call: TRBV24-1; cdr3_nt: TGTGCCACCAGTGCGGGCGGGGGAGCCAAAAACATTCAGTACTTC; cdr3_aa: CATSAGGGAKNIQYF
d_call: TRBD1; j_call: TRBJ1-6; clone_size: NA; v_call: TRBV2; cdr3_nt: TGTGCCAGCAGCGAACGGGACAGGGGGCGATCACCCCTCCACTTT; cdr3_aa: CASSERDRGRSPLHF
d_call: TRBD2; j_call: TRBJ2-7; clone_size: many; v_call: TRBV7-6; cdr3_nt: TGTGCCAGCAGCTTAGTTGAAGGACTAGCGGGCCCAGCCAATACCTACGAGCAGTACTTC; cdr3_aa: CASSLVEGLAGPANTYEQYF
d_call: NA; j_call: TRBJ2-7; clone_size: many; v_call: TRBV20-1; cdr3_nt: TGCAGTGCTAGAGATGAGGGCAGATCATACGAGCAGTACTTC; cdr3_aa: CSARDEGRSYEQYF
d_call: NA; j_call: TRBJ1-1; clone_size: many; v_call: TRBV3-1; cdr3_nt: TGCGCCAGCAGCCAAAGTTTGCTGAACACTGAAGCTTTCTTT; cdr3_aa: CASSQSLLNTEAFF
d_call: TRBD1; j_call: TRBJ2-7; clone_size: many; v_call: TRBV18; cdr3_nt: TGTGCCAGCTCACCATTGGGACAGGTGACCTACGAGCAGTACTTC; cdr3_aa: CASSPLGQVTYEQYF
d_call: TRBD2; j_call: TRBJ2-3; clone_size: many; v_call: TRBV5-4; cdr3_nt: TGTGCCAGCAGCTTGGGACTAGCCGGCACAGATACGCAGTATTTT; cdr3_aa: CASSLGLAGTDTQYF
d_call: NA; j_call: TRBJ2-1; clone_size: many; v_call: TRBV18; cdr3_nt: TGTGCCAGCTCACCCCGAACCCCCCAGTCCCAGGTGAATGAGCAGTTCTTC; cdr3_aa: CASSPRTPQSQVNEQFF
d_call: NA; j_call: TRBJ2-7; clone_size: many; v_call: TRBV7-2; cdr3_nt: TGTGCCAGCAGCTTGACGACAGGCCCCTACGAGCAGTACTTC; cdr3_aa: CASSLTTGPYEQYF
d_call: NA; j_call: TRBJ2-1; clone_size: many; v_call: TRBV19; cdr3_nt: TGTGCCAGTAGTATCTCGCCCACCGAGAGACACAATGAGCAGTTCTTC; cdr3_aa: CASSISPTERHNEQFF
d_call: NA; j_call: TRBJ1-4; clone_size: many; v_call: TRBV6-5; cdr3_nt: TGTGCCAGCAGTTACCGAACCTCCGTGGGGTCCCGAAATGAAAAACTGTTTTTT; cdr3_aa: CASSYRTSVGSRNEKLFF
d_call: NA; j_call: TRBJ2-7; clone_size: many; v_call: TRBV20-1; cdr3_nt: TGCAGTGCTAGGTCGGTACAGGCTGCACCCTACGAGCAGTACTTC; cdr3_aa: CSARSVQAAPYEQYF
d_call: TRBD2; j_call: TRBJ2-1; clone_size: many; v_call: TRBV11-2; cdr3_nt: TGTGCCAGCAGCTTACGGCGGGGGAACCACAATGAGCAGTTCTTC; cdr3_aa: CASSLRRGNHNEQFF
d_call: TRBD2; j_call: TRBJ2-7; clone_size: once; v_call: TRBV5-1; cdr3_nt: TGCGCCAGCAGCTCGTTAGCGGGAGGGCCGGGGGAGCAGTACTTC; cdr3_aa: CASSSLAGGPGEQYF
d_call: NA; j_call: TRBJ2-7; clone_size: NA; v_call: TRBV18; cdr3_nt: TGTGCCAGCTCACCAGGCCAGGGCTACGCGCAGTACTTC; cdr3_aa: CASSPGQGYAQYF
d_call: NA; j_call: TRBJ1-1; clone_size: medium-sized; v_call: TRBV2; cdr3_nt: TGTGCCGTAGCAGGGGACACTTACATGAACACTGAAGCTTTCTTT; cdr3_aa: CAVAGDTYMNTEAFF
d_call: NA; j_call: TRBJ1-5; clone_size: NA; v_call: TRBV7-8; cdr3_nt: TGTGCCAGCAGCTTAGCGACAGGCGAACAGCCCCAGCATTTT; cdr3_aa: CASSLATGEQPQHF
d_call: TRBD2; j_call: TRBJ2-1; clone_size: many; v_call: TRBV12-3/TRBV12-4; cdr3_nt: TGTGCCAGCAGCCTAGAGACTAGCGGGAGCTCCTACAATGAGCAGTTCTTC; cdr3_aa: CASSLETSGSSYNEQFF
d_call: NA; j_call: TRBJ1-1; clone_size: medium-sized; v_call: TRBV29-1; cdr3_nt: TGCAGCGGGGACCCAGGGCGCCCGAACACTGAAGCTTTCTTT; cdr3_aa: CSGDPGRPNTEAFF
d_call: NA; j_call: TRBJ2-5; clone_size: many; v_call: TRBV4-2; cdr3_nt: TGTGCCAGCAGCCAAGGGGGTGGGAAAGAGACCCAGTACTTC; cdr3_aa: CASSQGGGKETQYF
d_call: TRBD2; j_call: TRBJ2-3; clone_size: NA; v_call: TRBV3-1; cdr3_nt: TGTGCCAGCAGCCGGACTAGCGGGAGCGCAGATACGCAGTATTTT; cdr3_aa: CASSRTSGSADTQYF
d_call: TRBD2; j_call: TRBJ2-3; clone_size: many; v_call: TRBV7-8; cdr3_nt: TGTGCCAGCAGCTTAGTCGGGGGGGCCGATACGCAGTATTTT; cdr3_aa: CASSLVGGADTQYF
d_call: NA; j_call: TRBJ2-7; clone_size: many; v_call: TRBV6-1; cdr3_nt: TGTGCCAGCAGTGAAGTGGGGTTTGGCTACGAGCAGTACTTC; cdr3_aa: CASSEVGFGYEQYF